This record covers a single T cell receptor beta chain. As yet, its antigen is unknown. These data belong to a study of T cells after yellow fever vaccination. Germline V gene sequence: CDR1 KGHDR, CDR2 SFDVKD. This CDR3 is 11 amino acids long. Trimming took off 4 bases at V and 6 bases at J, with 3 bases between the two ends. MiXCR, applied by TCRdb to the 5' RACE reads, yields one record per CDR3 protein. This table has 400,000 to 450,000 distinct CDR3 sequences, around 19% appearing once. Study results and limitations: Subsequent to the booster, the majority of primary-vaccination clones reappeared (roughly 95% CD4, approximately 90% CD8).

The chain has TRBV24-1 and TRBJ2-1; no reliable D call. The starting material was PBMCs, obtained before the yellow fever booster vaccination. The receptor was isolated from a man between 18 and 29 years old who received the YFV17D yellow fever vaccine. The CDR3 region is CATSETNEQFF. The CDR3 coding sequence is TGTGCCACCAGTGAAACCAATGAGCAGTTCTTC.